Listed below are T cell receptor beta chains from one sample, sequenced in a study of read filtering for tumor transcriptome and immune sequencing. TCRdb ran MiXCR on the reads and lists one entry per CDR3 protein. Of about 27,000 distinct CDR3 sequences in the sample, 13% to 15% were seen once. Sequenced input: a population of CD138-negative cells sorted from bone marrow. The source of these receptors is a donor at least 40 years old with multiple myeloma. Each CDR3 is given with its conserved first and last residue. A D gene is named only where the DNA matches it firmly. Part of the rows lack a size; the others show once, few, many or a class for expanded clones.

CAIGAAGGEETQYF,TGTGCCATCGGGGCGGCGGGAGGGGAAGAGACCCAGTACTTC,TRBD2,many,TRBJ2-5,TRBV10-3
CASSSDRANTGELFF,TGTGCCAGTAGTTCGGACAGGGCGAACACCGGGGAGCTGTTTTTT,TRBD1,few,TRBJ2-2,TRBV19
CAWKTGNTIYF,TGTGCCTGGAAGACTGGAAACACCATATATTTT,NA,many,TRBJ1-3,TRBV30
CAISDNNPSSYNEQFF,TGTGCCATCAGTGACAACAACCCGAGCTCCTACAATGAGCAGTTCTTC,NA,many,TRBJ2-1,TRBV10-3
CSAREASGRNEQYF,TGCAGTGCTAGAGAGGCTAGCGGGAGAAACGAGCAGTACTTC,TRBD2,many,TRBJ2-7,TRBV20-1
CASSILLAGEYNEQSF,TGTGCCAGCAGCATACTACTAGCGGGAGAGTACAATGAGCAGTCCTTC,NA,NA,TRBJ2-1,TRBV21-1
CAISDRRDSTDTQYF,TGTGCCATCAGTGATAGGAGGGATTCCACAGATACGCAGTATTTT,NA,many,TRBJ2-3,TRBV10-3
CASSSDPSGSTDTQYF,TGTGCCAGCAGTTCCGACCCCTCAGGAAGCACAGATACGCAGTATTTT,NA,many,TRBJ2-3,TRBV6-6
CASTRAGRFSGAGVRTF,TGTGCCAGCACCCGAGCGGGCAGATTCTCTGGGGCCGGCGTCCGGACTTTC,NA,NA,TRBJ2-6,TRBV28
CATSDWASGTNTGELFF,TGTGCCACCAGTGATTGGGCTAGCGGGACGAACACCGGGGAGCTGTTTTTT,TRBD2,many,TRBJ2-2,TRBV24-1
CASSNRGSGPGELFF,TGTGCCAGCAGCAACCGGGGTAGCGGGCCCGGGGAGCTGTTTTTT,TRBD2,many,TRBJ2-2,TRBV11-2
CASRHRGVNPYNEQFF,TGTGCCAGCAGGCACCGGGGAGTCAACCCTTACAATGAGCAGTTCTTC,NA,many,TRBJ2-1,TRBV27
CASSSTAGTEYRQFF,TGTGCCAGCAGCTCCACCGCAGGGACTGAATATCGGCAGTTCTTC,NA,many,TRBJ2-1,TRBV7-9
CSAVSGTKTYNEQLF,TGCAGTGCGGTATCAGGGACAAAAACCTACAATGAGCAGCTCTTC,NA,few,TRBJ2-1,TRBV20-1
CSVATSNTGELFF,TGCAGCGTGGCTACTTCGAACACCGGGGAGCTGTTTTTT,NA,many,TRBJ2-2,TRBV29-1
CASSYDTVTPELFF,TGTGCCAGCAGTTACGATACGGTGACGCCCGAGCTGTTTTTT,NA,many,TRBJ2-2,TRBV6-5
CSARKTTRFSYNEQFF,TGCAGTGCTAGGAAAACCACTAGATTCTCCTACAATGAGCAGTTCTTC,NA,many,TRBJ2-1,TRBV20-1
CASSQGRINQPQHF,TGTGCCAGCAGTCAGGGACGGATCAATCAGCCCCAGCATTTT,NA,many,TRBJ1-5,TRBV6-6
CASSQSLGDSSYEQYF,TGTGCCAGCAGCCAAAGCTTGGGGGACTCCTCCTACGAGCAGTACTTC,NA,many,TRBJ2-7,TRBV3-2
CASSLYGTGGGKLFF,TGTGCCAGCAGCTTGTACGGGACAGGGGGCGGAAAACTGTTTTTT,TRBD1,many,TRBJ1-4,TRBV5-4
CASSFGDSNTGELFF,TGCGCCAGCAGCTTTGGAGACAGTAACACCGGGGAGCTGTTTTTT,NA,many,TRBJ2-2,TRBV5-1